This T cell receptor beta chain was profiled in a study of response to subunit inactivated influenza vaccine. One entry per CDR3 protein results from TCRdb running MiXCR on the RT-PCR reads. The sample records roughly 500,000 distinct CDR3 sequences, 15% to 20% being singletons. Study results and limitations: A suggestion made by the authors is that each seasonal influenza vaccination recruits few new T cells.

V was cut by 2 bases and J by 3 bases, with 8 bases left in between. Germline V lookup: CDR1 SGHTA, CDR2 FQGTGA. This CDR3 is 13 amino acids long. To note about this clonotype: Antigen unknown.

This sequence originates from a man in his fifties or sixties who received an inactivated influenza vaccine. This specimen consisted of CD4+ T cells sorted from PBMCs, obtained less than 30 months after vaccination. J is TRBJ2-7 and V is TRBV7-3; D remains unclear. The CDR3 here is CASSLLRGYEQYF. The DNA for the CDR3 is TGTGCCAGCAGCTTATTACGAGGCTACGAGCAGTACTTC.